The present T cell receptor (beta chain) was sequenced within a study of control samples from healthy donors and cancer patients. Sequencing used immunoSEQ multiplex PCR; TCRdb keeps in-frame clones, though not all of them. The table lists about 18,000 clones, about 85% of them singletons. The TCR sequence derives from a woman aged 70-85 years with lung cancer. The specimen was PBMCs.

In DNA, the CDR3 is TGTGCCACCAGCTTGGTAACAACTAATGAAAAACTGTTTTTT. This gives the protein CATSLVTTNEKLFF. The chain combines TRBV15 with TRBJ1-4; D ambiguous. Germline V gives CDR1 LNHNV, CDR2 YYDKDF (reference sequence). The CDR3 extends over 14 amino acids. Trimming cost V 5 bases and J 0 bases, with 7 bases left between them.